This T cell receptor beta chain was sequenced for a study of control samples from healthy donors and cancer patients. Some clones are missing from TCRdb's copy, which holds only in-frame ones; the method was immunoSEQ multiplex PCR. This sample yields around 170,000 clones, of which 90% are seen a single time; approximately 1.4% belongs to the top ten. V lost 10 bases and J lost 0; bases outside the gene matches: 16. The CDR3 is made up of 17 amino acids. The germline CDR1 and CDR2 sequences are MDHEN and SYDVKM. The clonotype comes from a woman between 50 and 59 years old in good health. The sample taken for sequencing was blood. The J gene is TRBJ1-2, the V gene TRBV28, with 8 bases lining up with TRBD1. The CDR3 DNA reads as TGTGCCACAAGGGGGCAGGGGGCGTCTTTTGCTAACTATGGCTACACCTTC. Translating it yields CATRGQGASFANYGYTF.